This TCR beta chain was obtained from a study of TIL therapy for anti-PD-1-resistant metastatic lung cancer. Stated time point: pre-treatment sample, taken before nivolumab and TIL therapy. Tumor tissue came from excised metastases, mostly pleural nodules or supraclavicular lymph nodes. Trimming cost V 5 bases and J 9 bases; bases outside gene matches: 7. This CDR3 has 14 amino acids. Germline V lookup: CDR1 SEHNR, CDR2 FQNEAQ (reference sequence). The immunoSEQ assay was v3. TCRdb's copy holds only in-frame clones and misses some; the assay was immunoSEQ multiplex PCR. The table has tens of thousands of clones, roughly two thirds seen once.

Specimen: tumor tissue, collected at baseline. The origin of this receptor is a person aged 25-85 years with non-small cell lung cancer. The V and J genes are TRBV7-9 and TRBJ2-2, with 9 positions matching TRBD1. CDR3 DNA: TGTGCCAGCAGCACGGACAGGGGAGGATGGGAGCTGTTTTTT. Residues: CASSTDRGGWELFF. Based on the CDR3 plus reference TRBV7-9 and TRBJ2-2, the full variable domain is DTGVSQNPRHKITKRGQNVTFRCDPISEHNRLYWYRQTLGQGPEFLTYFQNEAQLEKSRLLSDRFSAERPKGSFSTLEIQRTEQGDSAMYLCASSTDRGGWELFFGEGSRLTVL.